Listed here is a single T cell receptor beta chain. The specificity of this receptor is unknown. No base quality information exists; no much larger clone differs at one position. V and J lose 1 base and 1 base, and a span of 4 bases separates them. According to the germline V gene, CDR1 reads MGHRA and CDR2 reads YSYEKL. Reading from cysteine to phenylalanine, the CDR3 counts 14 amino acids. The only DNA kept is the CDR3, 42 bases in frame from the first base. This specimen's time point label, per the study, means: baseline before first vaccination. Vaccinee samples came from UK trials COV001 and COV002, including a single-blind randomized controlled phase 2/3 trial of AZD1222 (ChAdOx1 nCoV-19) in healthy adults. Trial participant PBMC samples were collected at day 0 and day 28 after the second dose for TCRbeta chain sequencing. The CDR3 regions of human TCRbeta chains were analyzed by immunosequencing. As for the original processing: TCRs in the repertoires were matched against a reference library of SARS-CoV-2-specific TCRs that had been generated with the MIRA antigen-specificity platform. Breadth was defined as the fraction of unique TCRs that were SARS-CoV-2-associated, and depth was defined as the fraction of total T cells that were SARS-CoV-2-associated. Using the MIRA data, every spike-specific TCR was mapped to the spike region that the TCR reacted to and assigned to either a CD4 or a CD8 class. Log10-transformed breadth and depth values were compared by one-way ANOVA with Sidak's multiple comparisons tests. In its TCRdb copy, this immuneACCESS table keeps in-frame sequences only and misses some clones. Where compared with another copy, unresolved V genes explain less than half of these, and the others have no known cause. D and trimming come from the DNA, and the V and J calls and clone size come from that table. The sample profile shows about 150,000 clones; roughly nine tenths of them were found once. The ten top clones hold about 5% of the sample.

The sample comes from a study of T cell responses to AZD1222 COVID-19 vaccine (dated by TCRdb to about 2021). For the study in its entirety: Because spike-specific TCR depth and breadth did not differ between the two schedules, AZD1222 recipients who got a second dose at roughly 4 weeks were pooled with those who got a second dose at roughly 12 weeks. Trial participants were enrolled into age subgroups of 18-55, 56-69 and 70-plus years, which contained around 150, 28 and 57 TCR-sequenced participants, respectively. TCR sequencing covered 233 trial participants: 200 to 220 given two doses of AZD1222 and about 26 given two doses of MenACWY control vaccine. General findings and caveats noted by the study authors: Only five to seven AZD1222 recipients were SARS-CoV-2 seropositive at baseline, limiting conclusions about previously exposed vaccinees. Participants were mostly white British and included more females than males, and it was suggested by the authors that clonal diversity may have been underestimated. Reportedly, close to half of the unique spike-specific TCRs recognized epitopes lying outside the regions that are mutated in the B.1.351 and B.1.1.7 variants. Because no samples from the day 14 peak response were available, repertoires could be characterized only after the peak T cell response. After two AZD1222 doses, spike-specific TCR breadth and depth were significantly higher than at day 0 and than in MenACWY recipients. CD4 TCRs associated with the vaccine covered the entire spike protein, and the dominant responses were in regions 160-218 and 743-854. The 56-69-year group was small, and its depth increase did not reach significance, likely because of low power.

This specimen consisted of peripheral blood, obtained on day 0 of AZD1222 vaccination. The origin of this receptor is an adult in good health. The chain was built from TRBV4-1 and TRBJ2-2; no D gene call is confident. The DNA sequence is as follows: TGCGCCAGCAGCCAAGCAGGGAACACCGGGGAGCTGTTTTTT. The translation is CASSQAGNTGELFF.